Below are 21 T cell receptor beta chains sequenced from a single sample in a study of radiotherapy plus CTLA-4 blockade in lung cancer. The method was immunoSEQ multiplex PCR; TCRdb's version includes in-frame clones alone and lacks a portion of them. The sample holds about 49,000 clones, 70% to 90% seen once. Sequencing was performed on peripheral blood, taken from a patient treated with radiotherapy plus ipilimumab. Every receptor here comes from a human donor with non-small cell lung cancer whose response to radiotherapy plus ipilimumab could not be evaluated.

The rearrangement links TRBV11-2 to TRBJ2-1; the match to TRBD2 covers 8 bases. The CDR3 contains 16 residues. Germline V lookup: CDR1 SGHAT, CDR2 FQNNGV. The V and J ends lost 4 bases and 8 bases, in that order; junction bases with no gene match: 13. Here the CDR3 DNA reads TGTGCCAGCAGCTCGGCGGCGGGGGGCATAGGGGATGAGCAGTTCTTC. Its protein is CASSSAAGGIGDEQFF.

V gene TRBV7-9 combines with J gene TRBJ2-7, with D perhaps TRBD1 (5 bases). The CDR3 runs to 15 residues. V was cut by 5 bases and J by 2 bases, with 16 bases left in between. Germline V gene sequence: CDR1 SEHNR, CDR2 FQNEAQ (reference sequence). The CDR3: CASSPQGPLPYEQYF. The CDR3 nucleotides are TGTGCCAGCAGCCCTCAGGGCCCTCTTCCCTACGAGCAGTACTTC.

This clone was detected a few times. The V gene is TRBV5-6, the J gene TRBJ1-3; the D is unclear. Germline CDR1 SGHDT, CDR2 YYEEEE. V dropped 5 bases and J dropped 6 bases, with 12 bases sitting between them. This CDR3 region has 13 residues. CDR3 sequence (DNA): TGTGCCAGCAGTCTTAACACGAAAAACACCATATATTTT. Amino acids: CASSLNTKNTIYF.

The gene calls are TRBV7-9 and TRBJ2-7; TRBD1 aligns across 12 bases. Looked up from germline, CDR1 is SEHNR and CDR2 is FQNEAQ (reference sequence). Trimming took 3 bases from V and 6 from J; bases not matched to a gene: 6. This CDR3 has 15 amino acids. In nucleotides, the CDR3 is TGTGCCAGCAGCTTGTTGGGACAGGGGGCGGGCGAGCAGTACTTC. It yields the protein CASSLLGQGAGEQYF. The whole variable domain, remainder taken from reference TRBV7-9 and TRBJ2-7, is DTGVSQNPRHKITKRGQNVTFRCDPISEHNRLYWYRQTLGQGPEFLTYFQNEAQLEKSRLLSDRFSAERPKGSFSTLEIQRTEQGDSAMYLCASSLLGQGAGEQYFGPGTRLTVT.

This clone was recorded only once. The J gene is TRBJ1-1, the V gene TRBV27, with 8 bases matching TRBD1. This CDR3 has 17 amino acids. Trimming cost V 7 bases and J 8 bases; bases outside gene matches: 21. The germline CDR1 and CDR2 sequences are MNHEY and SMNVEV (reference sequence). DNA for the CDR3: TGTGCCAGCACCCAAAGGGGGACAGGTGCCTCGGGGCGGGAAGCTTTCTTT. Protein: CASTQRGTGASGREAFF.

The rearrangement uses TRBV7-2 and TRBJ2-5, with 10 bases aligning to TRBD1. The V segment lost 5 bases and the J segment 4 bases; nucleotides outside the gene matches: 1. This CDR3 contains 13 residues. Per germline, CDR1 SGHTA and CDR2 FQGNSA. This CDR3 is CASSRDRGETQYF. The CDR3 region has the DNA TGTGCCAGCAGCCGGGACAGGGGAGAGACCCAGTACTTC.

As regards this clone: This CDR3 is also generated by other DNA sequences in the sample. The rearrangement links TRBV6-5 to TRBJ2-1; the D is unclear. The CDR3 runs 13 residues. Trimming cost V 7 bases and J 4 bases, with 11 bases left between them. Germline assignment: CDR1 MNHEY and CDR2 SVGAGI. CDR3 bases: TGTGCCAGCAAGCCCACGACATACAATGAGCAGTTCTTC. Encoded protein: CASKPTTYNEQFF.

This clone was detected only a few times. This sequence joins TRBV30 and TRBJ1-1, with a weak D call TRBD1 (6 bases). Germline CDR1 and CDR2: GTSNPN and SVGIG (reference sequence). The length of the CDR3 is 13 residues. Trimming took off 3 bases at V and 1 base at J, with 9 bases between the two ends. For the CDR3, the DNA is TGTGCCTGGAGCGCGGACAGGAACACTGAAGCTTTCTTT. As protein: CAWSADRNTEAFF.

This clone was seen a handful of times. This chain uses TRBV5-1 with TRBJ2-7, with TRBD1 identical over 9 bases. The V and J ends lost 5 bases and 6 bases, in that order; junction bases with no gene match: 12. Germline CDR1 reads SGHRS; CDR2 reads YFSETQ. The CDR3 is made up of 15 amino acids. The CDR3 sequence: CASRATGGPPSEQYF. DNA for the CDR3: TGCGCCAGCAGGGCGACAGGGGGACCCCCCTCCGAGCAGTACTTC.

The chain has TRBV27 and TRBJ1-1; the D is unclear. The germline V and J ends were trimmed by 2 bases and 4 bases, with 8 bases remaining between them. The CDR3 has 13 amino acids. Germline-derived CDR1 and CDR2 are MNHEY and SMNVEV (reference sequence). The CDR3 DNA reads as TGTGCCAGCAGTTTAACGGGGAGCACTGAAGCTTTCTTT. It translates to CASSLTGSTEAFF.

CDR3 nucleotide sequence: TGTGCCAGCTCGGGAGAAGCTTCCACCGGGGAGCTGTTTTTT. It yields the protein CASSGEASTGELFF. The rearrangement uses TRBV18 and TRBJ2-2; D is perhaps TRBD2 (5 bases). V was clipped by 6 bases and J by 4 bases, with 12 bases between them. There are 14 residues in the CDR3. Germline CDR1 is KGHSH and CDR2 is LQKENI.

This sequence joins TRBV27 and TRBJ2-3; 9 nucleotides line up with TRBD1. The CDR3 runs 15 residues. V was clipped by 5 bases and J by 4 bases; unmatched bases: 7. Germline-derived CDR1 and CDR2 are MNHEY and SMNVEV (reference sequence). The CDR3 coding sequence is TGTGCCAGCAGTCCCCGGGACAGGGAGGCAGATACGCAGTATTTT. It translates to CASSPRDREADTQYF.

This sequence joins TRBV5-1 and TRBJ2-1; TRBD2 agrees at 12 bases. The CDR3 contains 16 residues. Germline-derived CDR1 and CDR2 are SGHRS and YFSETQ. V gave up 3 bases and J gave up 3 bases; unmatched junction bases: 4. The CDR3 reads CASSSLTSGGYNEQFF. In nucleotides, the CDR3 is TGCGCCAGCAGCTCTCTGACTAGCGGGGGCTACAATGAGCAGTTCTTC.

The chain couples TRBV5-1 to TRBJ1-6; TRBD1 agrees at 7 bases. Germline CDR1 and CDR2: SGHRS and YFSETQ. After removal of 3 bases from V and 6 bases from J, the junction contained 15 bases not matched to a gene. The CDR3 contains 18 residues. CDR3 sequence (DNA): TGCGCCAGCAGCTCCGAGTTTGGGACAGTCGGAAGTAATTCACCCCTCCACTTT. Protein product: CASSSEFGTVGSNSPLHF.

The rearrangement uses TRBV15 and TRBJ1-3, with TRBD1 as a possible D gene (6 bases). CDR1 is LNHNV, CDR2 YYDKDF, per germline (reference sequence). Between the trimmed V and J ends, which lost 5 bases and 3 bases, there was a span of 14 bases. CDR3 length: 15 amino acids. This CDR3 reads CATSSRGGGGNTIYF. CDR3 DNA: TGTGCCACCAGCTCCCGAGGGGGTGGTGGAAACACCATATATTTT.

V gene TRBV5-4 combines with J gene TRBJ1-2, with D unclear. Germline V gene data show CDR1 as SGHNT and CDR2 as YYREEE (reference sequence). The V end lost 3 bases, the J end lost 0 bases, and 9 bases lay between the germline ends. The CDR3 runs to 14 residues. The CDR3 loop is CASSSWAANYGYTF. The CDR3 region has the DNA TGTGCCAGCAGCTCCTGGGCCGCTAACTATGGCTACACCTTC. Variable domain in full (rest from reference TRBV5-4 and TRBJ1-2): ETGVTQSPTHLIKTRGQQVTLRCSSQSGHNTVSWYQQALGQGPQFIFQYYREEENGRGNFPPRFSGLQFPNYSSELNVNALELDDSALYLCASSSWAANYGYTFGSGTRLTVV.

The chain uses TRBV30 and TRBJ2-7; 11 nucleotides line up with TRBD2. This CDR3 contains 16 residues. CDR1 and CDR2 from the germline V gene are GTSNPN and SVGIG (reference sequence). V shed 1 base and J 2 bases; nucleotides not matched to a gene: 7. The CDR3 DNA reads TGTGCCTGGAGTGAAGGGACTAGCGGTCGACCCTACGAGCAGTACTTC. It encodes CAWSEGTSGRPYEQYF.

In regard to this clone: Other DNA sequences in this sample translate to the same CDR3. Written as DNA, the CDR3 is TGTGCCAGCAGTTTCACGCGTGAGCATACGCAGTATTTT. Translating it yields CASSFTREHTQYF. The chain joins TRBV28 to TRBJ2-3, with D hard to call. The V gene lost 3 bases and the J gene lost 7 bases, with 11 bases spanning the gap. The CDR3 is 13 amino acids. The germline V gene encodes CDR1 MDHEN and CDR2 SYDVKM.

This chain uses TRBV4-3 with TRBJ1-2; a possible D gene is TRBD1 (6 bases). CDR3 length equals 13 residues. The germline V and J ends were trimmed by 3 bases and 7 bases, with 12 bases remaining between them. Germline CDR1 reads LGHNA; CDR2 reads YSLEER. The CDR3 here is CASSHLGQFGYTF. Written as DNA, the CDR3 is TGCGCCAGCAGCCACCTCGGACAGTTTGGCTACACCTTC.

The gene calls are TRBV7-2 and TRBJ2-1, with 10 bases lining up with TRBD2. The CDR3 sequence is 16 residues long. Trimming took 4 bases from V and 4 from J; bases not matched to a gene: 7. CDR1 SGHTA and CDR2 FQGNSA come from the germline V gene. CDR3 bases: TGTGCCAGCAGCTCCTTGCCGGGACTAGCGTACAATGAGCAGTTCTTC. Translating it yields CASSSLPGLAYNEQFF.

The CDR3 spells CASSTTSGHQHF. The CDR3 DNA sequence: TGTGCCAGCTCAACCACATCGGGACACCAGCATTTT. V gene TRBV18 combines with J gene TRBJ1-5; perhaps TRBD1 as D (6 bases). Trimming took 5 bases from V and 12 from J, leaving 14 bases between them. CDR1 and CDR2 from the germline V gene are KGHSH and LQKENI. The CDR3 runs 12 residues.